This T cell receptor (beta chain) is drawn from a study of cytomegalovirus exposure and HLA in healthy donors listed by TCRdb under 2017. The study in broad terms: According to a later analysis, one platform produced both the 110 or so validation repertoires and the approximately 600 repertoires of the first cohort. The study aimed to test whether signatures of past pathogen exposure could be identified by cataloging public T cell receptors. Besides the first cohort of more than 650 subjects, a separate validation cohort made up of some 110 different subjects was used. To predict cytomegalovirus infection status, the study combined high-throughput TCR immunosequencing, statistical association of individual TCRs with disease status, and machine learning.

Separate from the roughly 650-subject first cohort, the validation cohort of 95 to 150 subjects was the group to which the donors belonged. The library was produced with the immunoSEQ multiplex PCR assay. The original pipeline was this. To diagnose cytomegalovirus status from the catalog of TCR beta chain sequences, a statistical classification framework was built. This immuneACCESS table, as held by TCRdb, lists in-frame sequences with V and J called but not all clones. Of the missing ones, under half trace to an unresolved V gene in checked studies; the others have no known cause. That table gives V, J and clone size, and the DNA gave D and trimming. The sample yields about 160,000 clones; 86% were counted once. Of the sample, approximately 2.4% falls within the top ten clones. Notes on this clone: The clone's antigen remains unknown. The input lacks base qualities; no much larger clone sits a single base away.

On the study overall, not on this receptor specifically: A later analysis had no HLA typing for the validation cohort, so co-occurrence there was scored across all 110 or so repertoires. Of the cluster scores, around 95% were above 0 in a later analysis, which found that TCRs clustered in the first cohort also tended to co-occur in the 110 or so validation repertoires. In vitro tests confirmed that three of the cytomegalovirus-associated TCR beta chains recognize cytomegalovirus antigens. The authors suggested that the approach could potentially be generalized to other disease states and immunological phenotypes. A total of 164 TCR beta chains were listed by the study as associated with cytomegalovirus. Most TCR sequences were observed very rarely across donors, whereas some public TCRs were present in many individuals. Cytomegalovirus status was reported to be diagnosed by the classifier with high specificity and sensitivity in both the original and validation cohorts.

Taken from cysteine to phenylalanine, the CDR3 has 12 residues. Only the CDR3 part of the read is kept: 36 bases, read in frame from the first base. V drops 6 bases and J drops 3 bases, leaving 9 bases in between. The germline V gene gives CDR1 as SQVTM and CDR2 as ANQGSEA. The sequence came from a woman younger than 35 in good health and CMV-seronegative. Sequencing used PBMCs. The receptor chain draws on TRBV29-1 and TRBJ1-3; no confident D gene assignment can be made. The CDR3 reads as follows: CSVADGGNTIYF. The sequenced DNA: TGCAGCGTAGCGGACGGTGGAAACACCATATATTTT.